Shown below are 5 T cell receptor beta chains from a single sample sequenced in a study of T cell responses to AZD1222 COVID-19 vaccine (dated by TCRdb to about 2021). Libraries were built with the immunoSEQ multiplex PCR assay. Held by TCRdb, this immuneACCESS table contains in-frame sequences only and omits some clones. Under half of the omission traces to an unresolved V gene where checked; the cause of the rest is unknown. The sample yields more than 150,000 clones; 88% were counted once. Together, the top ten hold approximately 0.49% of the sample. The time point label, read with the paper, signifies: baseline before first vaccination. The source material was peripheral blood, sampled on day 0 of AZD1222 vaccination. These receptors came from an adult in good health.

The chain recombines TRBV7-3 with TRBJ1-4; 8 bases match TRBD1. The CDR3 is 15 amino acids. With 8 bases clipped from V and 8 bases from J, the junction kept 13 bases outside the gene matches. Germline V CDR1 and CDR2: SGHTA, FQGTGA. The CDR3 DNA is TGTGCCAGCGGGCAGGGGGCTTTGTTCGGAGAAAAACTGTTTTTT. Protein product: CASGQGALFGEKLFF.

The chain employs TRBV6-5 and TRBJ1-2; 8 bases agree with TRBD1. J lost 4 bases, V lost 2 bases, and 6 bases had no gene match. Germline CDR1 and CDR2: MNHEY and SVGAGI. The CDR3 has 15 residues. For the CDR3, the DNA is TGTGCCAGCAGTTACGGACAGGGCGGGGGCTATGGCTACACCTTC. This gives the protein CASSYGQGGGYGYTF.

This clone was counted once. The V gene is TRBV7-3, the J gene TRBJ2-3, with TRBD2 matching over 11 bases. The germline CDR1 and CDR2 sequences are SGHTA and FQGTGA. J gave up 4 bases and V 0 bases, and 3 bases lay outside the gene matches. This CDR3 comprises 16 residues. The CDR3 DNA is TGTGCCAGCAGCTTAACTAGCGGGGGGGTAGCAGATACGCAGTATTTT. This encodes CASSLTSGGVADTQYF.

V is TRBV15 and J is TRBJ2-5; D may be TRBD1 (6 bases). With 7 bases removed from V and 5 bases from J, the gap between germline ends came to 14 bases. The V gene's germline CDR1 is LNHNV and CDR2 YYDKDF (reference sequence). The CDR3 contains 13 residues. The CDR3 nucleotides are TGTGCCACCACAAACAGGGTTGAGGAGACCCAGTACTTC. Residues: CATTNRVEETQYF.

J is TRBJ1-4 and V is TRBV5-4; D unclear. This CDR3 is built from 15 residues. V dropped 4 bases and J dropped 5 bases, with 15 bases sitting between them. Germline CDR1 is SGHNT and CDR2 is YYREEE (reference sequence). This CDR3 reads CASSREGDPNEKLFF. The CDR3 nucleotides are TGTGCCAGCAGCCGGGAGGGTGATCCCAATGAAAAACTGTTTTTT.